Following are 16 T cell receptor beta chains from one sample sequenced in a study of T-cell reconstitution after alpha-beta-depleted transplantation in children. A library of TCRbeta sequences, prepared with unique molecular identifiers, was generated. TCRdb used MiXCR to reprocess the PCR reads, holding one entry per CDR3 protein. The sample has about 290,000 distinct CDR3 sequences, around a tenth seen once; the top ten hold less than 8%. This specimen consisted of PBMCs, obtained before TCRalphabeta/CD19-depleted stem cell transplant. These receptors were collected from a boy under two years old with acute myeloid leukemia, due to receive a stem cell transplant.

This clonotype was counted many times. The V call is TRBV28, the J call TRBJ2-7; 7 bases align to TRBD1. Germline-derived CDR1 and CDR2 are MDHEN and SYDVKM. CDR3 length: 14 residues. The J segment lost 3 bases and the V segment lost 6 bases, leaving 8 bases of the junction unmatched. The CDR3 region has the DNA TGTGCCAGCAGCCTGACGGCAGGGGGCTACGAGCAGTACTTC. Protein sequence: CASSLTAGGYEQYF.

This clonotype has ten or more counts. The genes are TRBV23-1 and TRBJ1-1, with D unresolved. TRBV23-1 has ORF status, its function being uncertain. V was trimmed by 2 bases and J by 1 base, leaving 2 bases between them. The CDR3 is made up of 12 amino acids. The CDR3 protein is CASSQQNTEAFF. CDR3 sequence (DNA): TGCGCCAGCAGTCAACAGAACACTGAAGCTTTCTTT.

The chain links TRBV6-5 to TRBJ2-5; unclear D gene. Deletions cut 0 bases from V and 5 bases from J, with 13 bases between. Per germline, CDR1 MNHEY and CDR2 SVGAGI. The CDR3 contains 15 residues. CDR3 loop: CASSYSSFGRETQYF. The CDR3 DNA reads as TGTGCCAGCAGTTACTCATCATTTGGCCGGGAGACCCAGTACTTC.

The chain is built from TRBV4-3 and TRBJ1-2; D gene ambiguous. The CDR3 has 19 amino acids. The V gene lost 4 bases and the J gene lost 0 bases, with 24 bases spanning the gap. Germline-derived CDR1 and CDR2 are LGHNA and YSLEER. CDR3 DNA sequence: TGCGCCAGCAGCCCACATAGAGGTCCTTTAGGTTTGACTAACTATGGCTACACCTTC. Amino acid sequence: CASSPHRGPLGLTNYGYTF.

This clonotype showed up many times. CDR3 nucleotide sequence: TGCAGCGTTGAATTTTGGGCAGATACGCAGTATTTT. Its translation is CSVEFWADTQYF. This chain uses TRBV29-1 with TRBJ2-3; no reliable D call. The CDR3 consists of 12 residues. Per the germline V gene, CDR1 is SQVTM and CDR2 is ANQGSEA. With 2 bases removed from V and 4 bases from J, the gap between germline ends came to 7 bases.

This clonotype was counted many times. The chain uses TRBV5-1 and TRBJ2-2, with 11 bases identical to TRBD2. V lost 4 bases, J lost 4 bases, and 9 bases stayed unmatched. This CDR3 comprises 17 residues. Germline CDR1 and CDR2: SGHRS and YFSETQ. CDR3 DNA: TGCGCCAGCAGCCTCGGGCCGGGACTAGCGGTCACCGGGGAGCTGTTTTTT. Its protein product is CASSLGPGLAVTGELFF.

This clonotype was seen many times. J is TRBJ2-4 and V is TRBV18; no firm D call. This CDR3 region has 15 residues. CDR1 is KGHSH, CDR2 LQKENI, per germline. V shed 0 bases and J shed 13 bases, with 19 bases lying between them. As DNA, the CDR3 is TGTGCCAGCTCACCACCGATCCCAGTTGGTCCCCTGCAGTACTTC. The encoded protein is CASSPPIPVGPLQYF.

This clonotype has a count of ten or more. The genes are TRBV29-1 and TRBJ2-6; the D call may be TRBD1 or TRBD2 (5 bases each). The CDR3 extends over 14 amino acids. Trimming pared 2 bases from V and 8 bases from J, leaving 13 bases between. Per the germline V gene, CDR1 is SQVTM and CDR2 is ANQGSEA. The CDR3 is CSVELEGIPNVLTF. CDR3 DNA: TGCAGCGTTGAATTAGAGGGGATTCCCAACGTCCTGACTTTC.

In its sample, this clonotype was seen many times. Written as DNA, the CDR3 is TGCAGTGCCCTCCAGGCTAGCGGGGGGGGTGAGCAGTTCTTC. It encodes CSALQASGGGEQFF. The chain joins TRBV20-1 to TRBJ2-1, with 12 bases matching TRBD2. CDR3 length: 14 amino acids. The germline V gene has CDR1 DFQATT and CDR2 SNEGSKA (reference sequence). The junction had 9 bases not matched to a gene; V was cut back by 6 bases and J by 9 bases.

This clonotype was observed many times. The chain joins TRBV28 to TRBJ2-7; TRBD1 might be the D (6 bases). The CDR3 runs to 14 residues. Between the trimmed V and J ends, which lost 6 bases and 0 bases, there was a span of 12 bases. Germline lookup yields CDR1 MDHEN and CDR2 SYDVKM. CDR3 protein: CASRTRGYSYEQYF. The DNA of the CDR3 is TGTGCCAGCAGAACGAGGGGGTACTCCTACGAGCAGTACTTC.

J is TRBJ2-5 and V is TRBV20-1; the D is unclear. Trimming stripped 3 bases from V and 5 bases from J, with 16 bases between. The V gene's germline CDR1 is DFQATT and CDR2 SNEGSKA (reference sequence). The CDR3 consists of 14 residues. The CDR3 DNA sequence: TGCAGTGCTAGCAGGATGGCGGATTGGGAGACCCAGTACTTC. Protein: CSASRMADWETQYF.

This clonotype was seen repeatedly, ten times or more. The rearrangement links TRBV7-6 to TRBJ2-5, with 9 bases matching TRBD2. Unmatched junction bases numbered 4, after V lost 1 base and J lost 1 base. The germline V gene has CDR1 SGHVS and CDR2 FNYEAQ. The length of the CDR3 is 16 residues. The CDR3 here is CASSLEGTSRQETQYF. In DNA form, the CDR3 reads TGTGCCAGCAGCTTAGAGGGGACTAGCCGCCAAGAGACCCAGTACTTC. Full variable domain (missing parts from reference TRBV7-6 and TRBJ2-5): GAGVSQSPRYKVTKRGQDVALRCDPISGHVSLYWYRQALGQGPEFLTYFNYEAQQDKSGLPNDRFSAERPEGSISTLTIQRTEQRDSAMYRCASSLEGTSRQETQYFGPGTRLLVL.

This clonotype was recorded many times. This CDR3 is CASSLARVAQYF. The CDR3, as DNA: TGTGCCAGCAGCTTAGCAAGGGTCGCGCAGTATTTT. The chain couples TRBV11-2 to TRBJ2-3; D is unresolved. The length of the CDR3 is 12 residues. Germline CDR1 is SGHAT and CDR2 is FQNNGV. V lost 1 base and J 10 bases, leaving 9 bases between the germline ends.

This clonotype was found many times. The chain couples TRBV6-1 to TRBJ1-6; 7 bases are shared with TRBD1. Germline lookup yields CDR1 MNHNS and CDR2 SASEGT. The junction had 4 bases not matched to a gene; V was cut back by 3 bases and J by 5 bases. The CDR3 covers 15 residues. The CDR3 coding sequence is TGTGCCAGCAGTGAGGCAGGGGGGAATAATTCACCCCTCCACTTT. This gives the protein CASSEAGGNNSPLHF.

There are many counts of this clonotype. The chain has TRBV28 and TRBJ2-5, with 13 bases fitting TRBD2. Germline V gene sequence: CDR1 MDHEN, CDR2 SYDVKM. V gave up 3 bases and J gave up 4 bases; unmatched junction bases: 8. This CDR3 comprises 17 residues. CDR3 sequence (DNA): TGTGCCAGCAGTTTCAGACTAGCGGGGGGCGTAAGAGAGACCCAGTACTTC. Protein: CASSFRLAGGVRETQYF.

Comments on this clonotype: One base away lies a much larger clone, so this may be a sequencing read error. This rearrangement joins TRBV5-1 to TRBJ2-3; 7 nucleotides line up with TRBD2. The germline gives CDR1 SGHRS, CDR2 YFSETQ. The junction had 8 bases not matched to a gene; V was cut back by 2 bases and J by 2 bases. This CDR3 is built from 16 residues. CDR3 protein: CASSFILAEITDTQYF. The CDR3 nucleotides read TGCGCCAGCAGCTTCATTCTAGCGGAGATCACAGATACGCAGTATTTT. Looking up the rest from reference TRBV5-1 and TRBJ2-3 gives the full variable domain: KAGVTQTPRYLIKTRGQQVTLSCSPISGHRSVSWYQQTPGQGLQFLFEYFSETQRNKGNFPGRFSGRQFSNSRSEMNVSTLELGDSALYLCASSFILAEITDTQYFGPGTRLTVL.